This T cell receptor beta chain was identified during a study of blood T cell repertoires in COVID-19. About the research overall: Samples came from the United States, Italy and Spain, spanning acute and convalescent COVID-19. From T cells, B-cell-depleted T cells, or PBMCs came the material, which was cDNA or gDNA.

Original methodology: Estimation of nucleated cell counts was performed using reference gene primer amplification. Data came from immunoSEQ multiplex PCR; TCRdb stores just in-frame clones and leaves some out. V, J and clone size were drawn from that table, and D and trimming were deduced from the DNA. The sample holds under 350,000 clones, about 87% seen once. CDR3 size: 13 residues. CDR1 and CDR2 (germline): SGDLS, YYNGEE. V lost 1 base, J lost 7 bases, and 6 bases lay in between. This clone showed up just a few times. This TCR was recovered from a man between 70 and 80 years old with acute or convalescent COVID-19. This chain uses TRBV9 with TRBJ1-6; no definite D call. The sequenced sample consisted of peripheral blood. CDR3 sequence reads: CASSVTGNSPLHF. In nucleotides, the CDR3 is TGTGCCAGCAGCGTAACGGGGAATTCACCCCTCCACTTT. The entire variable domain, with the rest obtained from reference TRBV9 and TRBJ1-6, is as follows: DSGVTQTPKHLITATGQRVTLRCSPRSGDLSVYWYQQSLDQGLQFLIQYYNGEERAKGNILERFSAQQFPDLHSELNLSSLELGDSALYFCASSVTGNSPLHFGNGTRLTVT.